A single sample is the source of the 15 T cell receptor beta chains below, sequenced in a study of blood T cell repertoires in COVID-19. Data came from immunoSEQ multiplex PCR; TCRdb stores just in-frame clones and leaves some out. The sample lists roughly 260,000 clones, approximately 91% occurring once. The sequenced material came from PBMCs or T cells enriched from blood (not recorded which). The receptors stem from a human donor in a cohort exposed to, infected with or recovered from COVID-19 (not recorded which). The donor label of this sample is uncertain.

The CDR3, as DNA: TGTGCCACCAGATCGACAGGGTTACCAACCGCTGACTCTGGAAACACCATATATTTT. It encodes CATRSTGLPTADSGNTIYF. The chain has TRBV24-1 and TRBJ1-3; the match to TRBD1 covers 7 bases. The ends lost 7 bases at V and 0 bases at J; junction bases unmatched: 17. The germline V gene has CDR1 KGHDR and CDR2 SFDVKD. The CDR3 contains 19 residues.

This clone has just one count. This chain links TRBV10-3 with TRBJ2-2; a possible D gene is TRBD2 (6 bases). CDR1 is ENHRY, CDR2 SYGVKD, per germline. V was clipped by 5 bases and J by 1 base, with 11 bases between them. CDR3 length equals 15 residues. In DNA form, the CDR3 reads TGTGCCATCAGTCCGGGACTGAGGAACACCGGGGAGCTGTTTTTT. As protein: CAISPGLRNTGELFF.

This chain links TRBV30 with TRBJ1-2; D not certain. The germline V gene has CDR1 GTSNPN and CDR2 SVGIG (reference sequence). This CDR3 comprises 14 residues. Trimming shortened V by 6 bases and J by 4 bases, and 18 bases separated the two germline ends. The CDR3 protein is CACRPTGGIYGYTF. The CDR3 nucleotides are TGTGCCTGTCGACCAACGGGAGGCATCTATGGCTACACCTTC.

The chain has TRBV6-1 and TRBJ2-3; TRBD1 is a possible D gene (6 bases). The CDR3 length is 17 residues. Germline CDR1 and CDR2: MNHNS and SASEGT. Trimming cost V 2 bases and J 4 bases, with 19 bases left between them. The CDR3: CASSETGWGYVPDTQYF. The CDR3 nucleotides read TGTGCCAGCAGTGAAACAGGGTGGGGGTATGTGCCAGATACGCAGTATTTT.

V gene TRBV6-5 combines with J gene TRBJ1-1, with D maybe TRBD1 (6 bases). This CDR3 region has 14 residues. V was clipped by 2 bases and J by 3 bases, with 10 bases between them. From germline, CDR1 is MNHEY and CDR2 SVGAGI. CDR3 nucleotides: TGTGCCAGCAGTTACGGGGGCCCCGACACTGAAGCTTTCTTT. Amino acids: CASSYGGPDTEAFF.

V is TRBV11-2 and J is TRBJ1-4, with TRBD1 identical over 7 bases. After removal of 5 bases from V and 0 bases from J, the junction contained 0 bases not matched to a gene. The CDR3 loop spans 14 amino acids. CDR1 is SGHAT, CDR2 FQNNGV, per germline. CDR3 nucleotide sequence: TGTGCCAGCAGCGGACAGGCAACTAATGAAAAACTGTTTTTT. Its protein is CASSGQATNEKLFF.

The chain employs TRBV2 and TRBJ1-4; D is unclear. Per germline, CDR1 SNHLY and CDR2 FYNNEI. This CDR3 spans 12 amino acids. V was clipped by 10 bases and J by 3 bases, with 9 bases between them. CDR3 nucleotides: TGTGCCACTAGGATTGCTAATGAAAAACTGTTTTTT. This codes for CATRIANEKLFF.

CDR3 sequence: CASSPGQGYTGELFF. The CDR3, as DNA: TGTGCCAGCTCACCGGGACAGGGCTACACCGGGGAGCTGTTTTTT. The V and J genes are TRBV18 and TRBJ2-2; 9 nucleotides match TRBD1. The germline V gene has CDR1 KGHSH and CDR2 LQKENI. The CDR3 sequence is 15 residues long. V shed 3 bases, J shed 3 bases, and the junction held 2 bases outside the gene matches.

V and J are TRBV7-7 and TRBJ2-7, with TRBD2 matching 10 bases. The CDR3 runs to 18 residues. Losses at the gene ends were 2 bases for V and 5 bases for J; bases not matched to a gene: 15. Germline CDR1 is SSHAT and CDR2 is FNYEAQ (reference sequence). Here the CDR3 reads CASSLLVPSAGGPNEQYF. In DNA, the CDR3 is TGTGCCAGCAGCTTATTGGTTCCTTCAGCGGGGGGGCCCAACGAGCAGTACTTC.

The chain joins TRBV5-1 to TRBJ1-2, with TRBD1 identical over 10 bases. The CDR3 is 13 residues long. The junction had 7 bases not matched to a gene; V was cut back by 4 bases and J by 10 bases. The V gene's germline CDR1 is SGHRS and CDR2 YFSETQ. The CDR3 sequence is CASSEGQGLLYTF. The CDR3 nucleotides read TGCGCCAGCAGCGAGGGACAGGGGCTTCTCTACACCTTC.

The CDR3 loop reads CAISQGQGNSGANVLTF. As DNA, the CDR3 is TGTGCCATCAGTCAGGGACAGGGCAACTCTGGGGCCAACGTCCTGACTTTC. V and J are TRBV10-3 and TRBJ2-6, with 9 bases that match TRBD1. With 5 bases clipped from V and 0 bases from J, the junction kept 5 bases outside the gene matches. Germline lookup yields CDR1 ENHRY and CDR2 SYGVKD. This CDR3 has 17 amino acids.

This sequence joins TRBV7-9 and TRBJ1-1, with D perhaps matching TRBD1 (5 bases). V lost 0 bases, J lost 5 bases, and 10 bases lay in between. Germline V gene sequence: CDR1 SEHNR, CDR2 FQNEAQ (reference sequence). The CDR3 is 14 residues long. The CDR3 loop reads CASSLAGRGTEAFF. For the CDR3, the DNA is TGTGCCAGCAGCTTAGCGGGTAGGGGAACTGAAGCTTTCTTT.

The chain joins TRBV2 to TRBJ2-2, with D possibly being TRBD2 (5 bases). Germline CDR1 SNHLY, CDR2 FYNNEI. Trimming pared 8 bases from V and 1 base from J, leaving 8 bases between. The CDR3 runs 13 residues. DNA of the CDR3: TGTGCCAGCCTCGCGGGGAACACCGGGGAGCTGTTTTTT. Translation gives CASLAGNTGELFF.

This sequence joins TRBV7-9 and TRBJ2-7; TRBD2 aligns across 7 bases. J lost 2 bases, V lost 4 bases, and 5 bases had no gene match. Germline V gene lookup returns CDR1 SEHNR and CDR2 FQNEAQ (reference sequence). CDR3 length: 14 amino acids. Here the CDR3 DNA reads TGTGCCAGCAGCTCCGGGACTATACCCTACGAGCAGTACTTC. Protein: CASSSGTIPYEQYF.

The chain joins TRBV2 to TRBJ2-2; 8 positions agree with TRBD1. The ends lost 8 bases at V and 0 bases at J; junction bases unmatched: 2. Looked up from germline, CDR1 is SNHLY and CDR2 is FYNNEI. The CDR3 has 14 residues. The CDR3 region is CASGQGTNTGELFF. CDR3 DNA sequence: TGTGCCAGCGGACAGGGTACGAACACCGGGGAGCTGTTTTTT.